This T cell receptor (beta chain) is from a study of T cells after yellow fever vaccination. Study-level findings and limits: Clones from primary vaccination mostly reappeared after the booster (over 95% CD4, approximately 88% CD8).

This clonotype was observed a few times. Its antigen is unidentified. TCR cDNA was made by 5'RACE template switching, adding a universal primer site and UMIs. TCRdb re-derived calls from the 5' RACE reads in MiXCR, one entry per CDR3 protein. Of 150,000 to 200,000 distinct CDR3 sequences listed, 9.5% to 12% are singletons. Germline values: CDR1 MNHEY, CDR2 SMNVEV (reference sequence). The CDR3 contains 14 residues. Between the trimmed V and J ends, which lost 7 bases and 8 bases, there was a span of 17 bases. This chain joins TRBV27 and TRBJ1-4, with a weak D call TRBD1 (5 bases). The material was CD8+ T cells sorted from PBMCs, obtained 15 days after the yellow fever booster vaccination. The TCR originated in a man younger than 35 who received the YFV17D yellow fever vaccine. The CDR3 reads CASTQLGGREKLFF. The CDR3 bases are TGTGCCAGCACCCAGTTGGGGGGTAGGGAAAAACTGTTTTTT.